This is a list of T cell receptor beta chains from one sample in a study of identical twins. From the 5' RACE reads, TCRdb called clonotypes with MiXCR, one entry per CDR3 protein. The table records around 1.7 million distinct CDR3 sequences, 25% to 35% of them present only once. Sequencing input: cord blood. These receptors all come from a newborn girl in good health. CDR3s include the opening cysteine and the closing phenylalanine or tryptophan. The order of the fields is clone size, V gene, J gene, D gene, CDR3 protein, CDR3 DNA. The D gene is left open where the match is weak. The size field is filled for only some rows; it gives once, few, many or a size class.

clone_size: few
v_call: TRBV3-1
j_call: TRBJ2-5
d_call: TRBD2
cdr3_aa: CASSQDLTSGKETQYF
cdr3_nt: TGTGCCAGCAGCCAAGATCTGACTAGCGGCAAAGAGACCCAGTACTTC

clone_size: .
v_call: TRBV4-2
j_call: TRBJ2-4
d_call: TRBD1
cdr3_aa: CASSPPGQGRSNIQYF
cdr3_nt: TGTGCCAGCAGCCCACCAGGACAGGGAAGGAGCAACATTCAGTACTTC

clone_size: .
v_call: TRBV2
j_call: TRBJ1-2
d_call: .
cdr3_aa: CASSEEGLSYGYTF
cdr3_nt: TGTGCCAGCAGTGAGGAGGGGTTGAGCTATGGCTACACCTTC

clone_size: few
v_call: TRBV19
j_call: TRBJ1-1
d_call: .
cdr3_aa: CASRGRTNTEAFF
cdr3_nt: TGTGCCAGTAGGGGCAGGACGAACACTGAAGCTTTCTTT

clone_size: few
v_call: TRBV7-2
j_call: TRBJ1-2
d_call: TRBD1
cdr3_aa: CASSWKTGSYGYTF
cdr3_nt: TGTGCCAGCAGCTGGAAGACAGGGTCCTATGGCTACACCTTC

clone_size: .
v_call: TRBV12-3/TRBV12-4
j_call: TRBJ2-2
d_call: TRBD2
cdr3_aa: CASRTSGSNTGELFF
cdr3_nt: TGTGCCAGCAGGACTAGCGGGTCGAACACCGGGGAGCTGTTTTTT

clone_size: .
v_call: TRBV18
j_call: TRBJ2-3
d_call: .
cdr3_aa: CASSPGLTILDTQYF
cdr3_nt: TGTGCCAGCTCACCCGGACTAACAATTTTAGATACGCAGTATTTT

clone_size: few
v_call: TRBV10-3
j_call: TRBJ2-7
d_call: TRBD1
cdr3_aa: CAITQDRFYEQYF
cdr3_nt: TGTGCCATCACCCAGGACAGGTTCTACGAGCAGTACTTC

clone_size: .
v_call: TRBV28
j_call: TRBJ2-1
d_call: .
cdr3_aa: CASSLGEARNYNEQFF
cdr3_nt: TGTGCCAGCAGTTTAGGGGAGGCCAGGAACTACAATGAGCAGTTCTTC

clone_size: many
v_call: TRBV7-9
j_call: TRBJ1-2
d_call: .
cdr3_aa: CASSLVQDYGYTF
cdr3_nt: TGTGCCAGCAGCTTAGTACAGGACTATGGCTACACCTTC

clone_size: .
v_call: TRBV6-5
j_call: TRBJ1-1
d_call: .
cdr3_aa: CASRGTEKVEAFF
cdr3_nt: TGTGCCAGCAGAGGGACGGAGAAAGTTGAAGCTTTCTTT

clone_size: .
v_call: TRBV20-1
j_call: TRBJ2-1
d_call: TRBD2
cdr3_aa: CSARSPGGAYNEQFF
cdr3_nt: TGCAGTGCTAGAAGTCCGGGGGGAGCATACAATGAGCAGTTCTTC

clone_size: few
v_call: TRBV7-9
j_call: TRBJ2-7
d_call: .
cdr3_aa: CASSLGYSSYEQYF
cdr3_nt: TGTGCCAGCAGCTTAGGGTACTCCTCCTACGAGCAGTACTTC

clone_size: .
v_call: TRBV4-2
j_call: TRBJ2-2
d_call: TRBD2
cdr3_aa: CASSQVSGGLRGELFF
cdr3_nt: TGTGCCAGCAGCCAAGTTAGCGGGGGGTTAAGGGGGGAGCTGTTTTTT

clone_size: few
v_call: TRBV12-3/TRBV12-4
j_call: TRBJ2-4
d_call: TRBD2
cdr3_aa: CASSYTTRTGGPKNIQYF
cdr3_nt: TGTGCCAGCAGTTATACTACCCGAACGGGAGGACCCAAAAACATTCAGTACTTC

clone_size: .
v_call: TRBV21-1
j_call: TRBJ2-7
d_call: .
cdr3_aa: CASSKRTGGGYEQYF
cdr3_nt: TGTGCCAGCAGCAAGAGGACAGGGGGAGGGTACGAGCAGTACTTC

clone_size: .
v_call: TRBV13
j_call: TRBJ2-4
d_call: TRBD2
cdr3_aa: CASSLGRLAGGTKNIQYF
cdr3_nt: TGTGCCAGCAGCTTGGGTAGACTAGCGGGAGGGACCAAAAACATTCAGTACTTC

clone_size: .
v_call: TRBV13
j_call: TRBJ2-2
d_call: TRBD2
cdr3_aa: CASSLSPVAGNTGELFF
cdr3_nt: TGTGCCAGCAGCTTAAGCCCGGTAGCGGGGAACACCGGGGAGCTGTTTTTT

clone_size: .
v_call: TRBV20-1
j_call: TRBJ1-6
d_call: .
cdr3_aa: CSAHRGTGYNSPLHF
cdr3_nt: TGCAGTGCCCACCGGGGGACGGGTTATAATTCACCCCTCCACTTT

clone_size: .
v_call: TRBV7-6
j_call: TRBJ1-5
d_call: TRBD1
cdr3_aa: CASSLNLRDRGLNQPQHF
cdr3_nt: TGTGCCAGCAGCTTAAACCTCCGGGACAGGGGGTTAAATCAGCCCCAGCATTTT

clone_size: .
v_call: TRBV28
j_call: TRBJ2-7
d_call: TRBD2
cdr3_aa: CASSRTSVVYEQYF
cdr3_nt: TGTGCCAGCAGTCGGACTAGCGTGGTGTACGAGCAGTACTTC

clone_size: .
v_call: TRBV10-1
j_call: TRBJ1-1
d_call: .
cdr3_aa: CASSEWQGKGAFF
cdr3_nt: TGCGCCAGCAGTGAGTGGCAAGGCAAAGGGGCTTTCTTT

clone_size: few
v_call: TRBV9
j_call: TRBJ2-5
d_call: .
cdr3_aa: CASSVSGGNQETQYF
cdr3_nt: TGTGCCAGCAGCGTTTCGGGTGGGAACCAAGAGACCCAGTACTTC

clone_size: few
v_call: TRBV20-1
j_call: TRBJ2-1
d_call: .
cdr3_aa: CSARTYYNEQFF
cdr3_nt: TGCAGTGCTAGAACATACTACAATGAGCAGTTCTTC

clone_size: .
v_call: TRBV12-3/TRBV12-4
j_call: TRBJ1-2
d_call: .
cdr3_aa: CASSKTLKYGYTF
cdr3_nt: TGTGCCAGCAGTAAGACCCTGAAATATGGCTACACCTTC

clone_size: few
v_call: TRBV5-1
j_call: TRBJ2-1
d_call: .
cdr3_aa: CASSLATGPPANEQFF
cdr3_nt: TGCGCCAGCAGCTTGGCCACCGGGCCTCCGGCCAATGAGCAGTTCTTC

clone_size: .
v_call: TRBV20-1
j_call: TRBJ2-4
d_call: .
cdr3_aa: CSATPGRQQYF
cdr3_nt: TGCAGTGCTACCCCAGGGAGACAGCAGTACTTC

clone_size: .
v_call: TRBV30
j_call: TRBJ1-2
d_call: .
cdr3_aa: CAWSSDKHYGYTF
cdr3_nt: TGTGCCTGGAGCTCCGACAAACACTATGGCTACACCTTC

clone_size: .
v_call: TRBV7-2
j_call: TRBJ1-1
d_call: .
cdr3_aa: CASSLAARTPTEAFF
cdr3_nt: TGTGCCAGCAGCTTAGCCGCCAGGACCCCCACTGAAGCTTTCTTT

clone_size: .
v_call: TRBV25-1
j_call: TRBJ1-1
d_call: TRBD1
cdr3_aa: CASSGRDRGLAFF
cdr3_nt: TGTGCCAGCAGTGGACGGGACAGGGGTTTGGCTTTCTTT

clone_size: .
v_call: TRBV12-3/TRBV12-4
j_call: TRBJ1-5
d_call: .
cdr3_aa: CASSFSGSYQPQHF
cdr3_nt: TGTGCCAGCAGTTTTAGTGGGAGTTATCAGCCCCAGCATTTT

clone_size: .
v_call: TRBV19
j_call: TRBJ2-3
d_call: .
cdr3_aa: CASSIRASTNTDTQYF
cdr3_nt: TGTGCCAGTAGTATTCGCGCTAGCACCAACACAGATACGCAGTATTTT

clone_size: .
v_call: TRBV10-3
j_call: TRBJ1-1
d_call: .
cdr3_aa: CAISESGDLNTEAFF
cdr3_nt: TGTGCCATCAGTGAGTCTGGGGACCTGAACACTGAAGCTTTCTTT

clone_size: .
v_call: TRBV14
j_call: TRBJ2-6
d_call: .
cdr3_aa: CASSQETGSGANVLTF
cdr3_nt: TGTGCCAGCAGCCAAGAAACCGGATCTGGGGCCAACGTCCTGACTTTC

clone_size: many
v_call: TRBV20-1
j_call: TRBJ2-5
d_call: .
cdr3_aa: CSAKPVGTETQYF
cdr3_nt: TGCAGTGCTAAACCGGTAGGGACTGAGACCCAGTACTTC

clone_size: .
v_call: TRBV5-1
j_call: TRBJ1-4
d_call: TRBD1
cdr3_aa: CASKQGQGITNEKLFF
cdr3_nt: TGCGCCAGCAAACAGGGACAGGGGATCACTAATGAAAAACTGTTTTTT

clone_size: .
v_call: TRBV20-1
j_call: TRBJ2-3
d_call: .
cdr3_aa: CSVEDQTTDTQYF
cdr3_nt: TGCAGCGTGGAAGACCAGACCACAGATACGCAGTATTTT

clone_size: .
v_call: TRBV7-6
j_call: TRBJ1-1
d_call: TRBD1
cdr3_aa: CASSRDRRTEAFF
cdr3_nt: TGTGCCAGCAGCCGGGACAGGAGAACTGAAGCTTTCTTT

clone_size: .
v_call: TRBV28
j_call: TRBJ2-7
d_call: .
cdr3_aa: CASSSPNAGSHEQYF
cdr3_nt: TGTGCCAGCAGTTCGCCTAACGCAGGGTCCCACGAGCAGTACTTC

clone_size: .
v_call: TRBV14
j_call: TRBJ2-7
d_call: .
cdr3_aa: CASSQGLAPSSYEQYF
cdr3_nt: TGTGCCAGCAGCCAGGGCCTAGCGCCCAGCTCCTACGAGCAGTACTTC

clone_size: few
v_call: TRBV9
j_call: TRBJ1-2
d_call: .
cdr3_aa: CASSVDAGKGGYTF
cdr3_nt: TGTGCCAGCAGCGTAGACGCAGGAAAGGGTGGCTACACCTTC

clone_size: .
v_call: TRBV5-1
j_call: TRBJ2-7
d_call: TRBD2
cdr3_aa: CASSPGLAGGQNNEQYF
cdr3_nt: TGCGCCAGCAGCCCCGGACTAGCGGGGGGGCAGAACAATGAGCAGTACTTC

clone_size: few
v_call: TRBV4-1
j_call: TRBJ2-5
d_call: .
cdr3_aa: CASSQDRLLQETQYF
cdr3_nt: TGCGCCAGCAGCCAAGATAGACTGCTCCAAGAGACCCAGTACTTC

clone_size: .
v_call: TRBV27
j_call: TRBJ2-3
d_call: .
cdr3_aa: CASSWGRMTSTATQYF
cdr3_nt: TGTGCCAGCAGTTGGGGACGGATGACCAGCACAGCTACGCAGTATTTT

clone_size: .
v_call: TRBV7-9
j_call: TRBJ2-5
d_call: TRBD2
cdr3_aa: CASSLGLAGTSEQYF
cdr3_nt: TGTGCCAGCAGCTTAGGCCTAGCGGGAACGTCAGAGCAGTACTTC

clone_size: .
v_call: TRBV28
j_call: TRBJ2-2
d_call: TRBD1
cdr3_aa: CASSLFSIRDREESGELFF
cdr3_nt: TGTGCCAGCAGTTTATTTAGTATCCGGGACAGGGAAGAATCCGGGGAGCTGTTTTTT

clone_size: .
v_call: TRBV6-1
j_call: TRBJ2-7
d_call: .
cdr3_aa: CASRTYRDNSYEQYF
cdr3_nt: TGTGCCAGCAGAACCTACCGGGACAACTCCTACGAGCAGTACTTC

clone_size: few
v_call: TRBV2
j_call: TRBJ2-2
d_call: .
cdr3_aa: CASSETFANTGELFF
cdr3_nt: TGTGCCAGCAGTGAAACCTTCGCGAACACCGGGGAGCTGTTTTTT

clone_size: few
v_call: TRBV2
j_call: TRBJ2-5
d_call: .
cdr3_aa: CASSDFRRQETQYF
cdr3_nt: TGTGCCAGCAGTGATTTTAGGCGGCAAGAGACCCAGTACTTC

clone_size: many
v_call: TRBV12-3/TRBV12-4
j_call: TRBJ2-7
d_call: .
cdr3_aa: CASSLLNYEQYF
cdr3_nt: TGTGCCAGCAGTTTATTAAACTACGAGCAGTACTTC